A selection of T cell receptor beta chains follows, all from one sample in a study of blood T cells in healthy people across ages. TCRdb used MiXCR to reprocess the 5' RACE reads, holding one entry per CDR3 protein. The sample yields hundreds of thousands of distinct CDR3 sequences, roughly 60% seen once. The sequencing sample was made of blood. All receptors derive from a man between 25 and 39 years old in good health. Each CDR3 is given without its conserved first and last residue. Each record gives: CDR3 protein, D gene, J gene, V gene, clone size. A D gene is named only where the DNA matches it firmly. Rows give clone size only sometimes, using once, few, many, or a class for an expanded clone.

ARTGDSYEQY,NA,TRBJ2-7,TRBV21-1,NA
ASSQIQGEEQY,NA,TRBJ2-4,TRBV7-2,NA
ASSFGAGARSEKLF,NA,TRBJ1-4,TRBV12-3/TRBV12-4,NA
ATSDQAVDFKYNEQF,NA,TRBJ2-1,TRBV24-1,NA
SAGDAGELF,NA,TRBJ2-2,TRBV20-1,NA
ASSPRGQGWTANYGYT,TRBD1,TRBJ1-2,TRBV18,NA
ASRSTGDNYGYT,TRBD1,TRBJ1-2,TRBV6-6,NA
AIRAVNTEAF,NA,TRBJ1-1,TRBV10-3,NA
AGRGGSLADTQY,NA,TRBJ2-3,TRBV5-1,NA
ASSPRRVAGKDEQY,NA,TRBJ2-7,TRBV7-6,once
ATSDPGQGPDTQY,TRBD1,TRBJ2-3,TRBV24-1,NA
SAIPSSGANVLT,NA,TRBJ2-6,TRBV20-1,once
ASSFSGTGLDEQY,TRBD1,TRBJ2-7,TRBV5-1,NA
SVAVGGTQY,NA,TRBJ2-5,TRBV29-1,NA
ASNRGAFDKNIQY,NA,TRBJ2-4,TRBV9,NA
ACSDGLAGGIDVEQF,TRBD2,TRBJ2-1,TRBV12-3/TRBV12-4,NA
ATSREIAEGNIQY,NA,TRBJ2-4,TRBV15,NA
SAKDRLAKNIQY,NA,TRBJ2-4,TRBV20-1,few
ASSEGPRGGSEAF,NA,TRBJ1-1,TRBV2,once
SARDSGSSYEQY,NA,TRBJ2-7,TRBV20-1,few
ASSKKMRWQAGGEQY,NA,TRBJ2-7,TRBV21-1,few
SATRGGNQPQH,NA,TRBJ1-5,TRBV20-1,NA
ASKTGFGANVLT,NA,TRBJ2-6,TRBV5-1,NA
AASSFPPKASTDTQY,NA,TRBJ2-3,TRBV15,NA
ASSWGGRDYNEQF,TRBD2,TRBJ2-1,TRBV18,NA
SVFNRGFQETRY,TRBD1,TRBJ2-5,TRBV29-1,once
SARADSGNYGYT,NA,TRBJ1-2,TRBV20-1,NA
ASSSGILTYEQY,NA,NA,TRBV7-9,NA
ASRPPGLSYNEQF,TRBD2,TRBJ2-1,TRBV7-2,NA